A single TCR beta chain is shown here with its context. Antigen specificity is unknown. With 4 bases removed from V and 9 bases from J, the gap between germline ends came to 10 bases. The CDR3 extends over 12 amino acids. Germline CDR1 and CDR2: SGHDN and FVKESK. This sample is part of a study of spatial heterogeneity in lung cancer. Study-wide context: The count of detected beta-chain sequences consistently exceeded that of alpha-chain sequences. Study findings and constraints: Mutation tallies in tumors tracked expanded intratumoral alpha and beta TCR counts.

As to time point: sample taken at primary tumor resection. The donors, more than 55 patients with untreated early-stage non-small cell lung cancer, provided the samples. Every cDNA TCR molecule received its own unique molecular identifier. One entry per CDR3 protein results from TCRdb running MiXCR on the 5' RACE reads. The table has around 8,000 distinct CDR3 sequences, approximately 8.2% seen once. This specimen was lung tumor tissue, taken at surgery. The chain carries TRBV14 and TRBJ2-1, with D possibly TRBD2 on 6 matching bases. This TCR was sampled from a male donor with early-stage non-small cell lung cancer. The DNA of the CDR3 is TGTGCCAGCAGCCTACTAGCTTTTGAGCAGTTCTTC. Its protein is CASSLLAFEQFF.